The 24 T cell receptor beta chains below were found in one sample sequenced in a study of OX40 agonist ivuxolimab in advanced cancers. Assay used: immunoSEQ multiplex PCR; TCRdb lists only in-frame clones, some missing. The sample shows under 90,000 clones, roughly 93% of them seen only once. Specimen: CD4+ or CD8+ T cells sorted from blood, collected in a trial of the OX40 agonist ivuxolimab. These receptors all come from an adult with an advanced solid tumor such as melanoma, head and neck, liver or kidney cancer.

This sequence joins TRBV7-2 and TRBJ2-2; TRBD1 might be the D (6 bases). V lost 2 bases, J lost 6 bases, and 7 bases lay in between. The CDR3 consists of 13 residues. The germline CDR1 and CDR2 sequences are SGHTA and FQGNSA. CDR3 nucleotides: TGTGCCAGCAGCTTATACAGGGCCGGGGAGCTGTTTTTT. As protein: CASSLYRAGELFF.

The CDR3 nucleotides read TGTGCCAGCAGTTACTCTATCAGGGGGCAGGACGAGCAGTACTTC. Its protein is CASSYSIRGQDEQYF. The rearrangement links TRBV6-5 to TRBJ2-7; 8 bases are a match to TRBD1. CDR1 and CDR2 (germline): MNHEY, SVGAGI. CDR3 size: 15 residues. The junction had 6 bases not matched to a gene; V was cut back by 0 bases and J by 5 bases.

The chain carries TRBV4-2 and TRBJ2-1; 11 bases map to TRBD2. There are 16 residues in the CDR3. V was pared by 0 bases and J by 8 bases, with 6 bases of the junction left unmatched. Germline V lookup: CDR1 LGHNA, CDR2 YNFKEQ. The CDR3 protein is CASSQDPTSGGHEQFF. CDR3 bases: TGTGCCAGCAGCCAAGACCCAACTAGCGGGGGCCATGAGCAGTTCTTC.

The J gene is TRBJ1-6, the V gene TRBV6-4; 8 nucleotides align to TRBD1. V trimming: 4 bases; J trimming: 8 bases; junction bases outside the gene matches: 1. The CDR3 is 13 residues long. Germline CDR1 reads MRHNA; CDR2 reads SNTAGT. CDR3 nucleotide sequence: TGTGCCAGCAGTGTACAGGGGGATTCACCCCTCCACTTT. Its translation: CASSVQGDSPLHF.

The V and J genes are TRBV7-2 and TRBJ2-5, with D uncertain. The V end lost 1 base, the J end lost 4 bases, and 7 bases lay between the germline ends. The germline CDR1 and CDR2 sequences are SGHTA and FQGNSA. The CDR3 runs 13 residues. CDR3 region: CASSLGQVETQYF. CDR3 bases: TGTGCCAGCAGCTTAGGCCAGGTAGAGACCCAGTACTTC.

The chain has TRBV6-4 and TRBJ1-1; 9 bases agree with TRBD1. From germline, CDR1 is MRHNA and CDR2 SNTAGT. Trimming took 8 bases from V and 4 from J; bases not matched to a gene: 8. The CDR3 totals 14 residues. CDR3 DNA: TGTGCCAGCCTTAGGGACAGGGATGGCACTGAAGCTTTCTTT. It yields the protein CASLRDRDGTEAFF.

CDR3 amino acids: CASAGAVGNEKLFF. As DNA, the CDR3 is TGTGCCAGCGCAGGTGCCGTTGGGAATGAAAAACTGTTTTTT. The V and J genes are TRBV6-6 and TRBJ1-4, with unresolved D. Trimming stripped 8 bases from V and 5 bases from J, with 15 bases between. From germline, CDR1 is MNHNY and CDR2 SVGAGI (reference sequence). This CDR3 comprises 14 residues.

This clone was observed a single time. The CDR3 here is CASSSSRLAEKETQYF. CDR3 DNA sequence: TGTGCCAGCAGTTCCTCCCGACTAGCGGAGAAAGAGACCCAGTACTTC. The chain links TRBV28 to TRBJ2-5, with 9 bases identical to TRBD2. The germline V gene encodes CDR1 MDHEN and CDR2 SYDVKM. V lost 4 bases to trimming and J lost 3 bases; unmatched junction nucleotides: 9. This CDR3 has 16 amino acids.

Here the CDR3 reads CASSYSPRGSYEQYF. The CDR3, as DNA: TGTGCCAGCAGTTACTCGCCCCGAGGGTCCTACGAGCAGTACTTC. This chain uses TRBV6-5 with TRBJ2-7, with D maybe TRBD2 (5 bases). V lost 0 bases and J lost 1, with 10 bases in between. This CDR3 has 15 residues. Germline CDR1 is MNHEY and CDR2 is SVGAGI.

DNA for the CDR3: TGTGCCCTATTTGTCAAAACTAACTATGGCTACACCTTC. Translating it yields CALFVKTNYGYTF. The chain combines TRBV30 with TRBJ1-2; no clear D gene. Trimming shortened V by 8 bases and J by 0 bases, and 13 bases separated the two germline ends. CDR3 length: 13 amino acids. Germline CDR1 GTSNPN, CDR2 SVGIG (reference sequence).

The V and J genes are TRBV18 and TRBJ1-5, with D perhaps matching TRBD1 (5 bases). Trimming took 0 bases from V and 4 from J, leaving 10 bases between them. Germline assignment: CDR1 KGHSH and CDR2 LQKENI. CDR3 length: 15 residues. In DNA form, the CDR3 reads TGTGCCAGCTCACCACCGTCTCAGGGAAATCAGCCCCAGCATTTT. This translates into CASSPPSQGNQPQHF.

The V call is TRBV5-4, the J call TRBJ1-3; D gene uncertain. Deletions cut 2 bases from V and 4 bases from J, with 10 bases between. CDR1 and CDR2 from the germline V gene are SGHNT and YYREEE (reference sequence). The CDR3 spans 14 residues. CDR3 nucleotide sequence: TGTGCCAGCAGCTTCGCGGGCGCCGGAAACACCATATATTTT. This codes for CASSFAGAGNTIYF.

The rearrangement joins TRBV30 to TRBJ2-2; 13 positions match TRBD2. The germline V gene encodes CDR1 GTSNPN and CDR2 SVGIG (reference sequence). The CDR3 is made up of 19 amino acids. Trimming at V came to 0 bases and at J to 7 bases, leaving 14 bases not matched to a gene. CDR3 bases: TGTGCCTGGAGTGTACTGCCCGGGACTAGCGGGAAATTAGGCGGGGAGCTGTTTTTT. Its translation is CAWSVLPGTSGKLGGELFF.

The genes are TRBV19 and TRBJ2-1, with D unclear. There are 13 residues in the CDR3. Per germline, CDR1 LNHDA and CDR2 SQIVND (reference sequence). The ends were cut back, 3 bases at V and 5 bases at J, with 8 bases in the middle. CDR3 sequence reads: CASSMGQDNEQFF. The DNA of the CDR3 is TGTGCCAGTAGTATGGGCCAAGACAATGAGCAGTTCTTC. The complete variable domain, with remaining parts taken from reference TRBV19 and TRBJ2-1, reads DGGITQSPKYLFRKEGQNVTLSCEQNLNHDAMYWYRQDPGQGLRLIYYSQIVNDFQKGDIAEGYSVSREKKESFPLTVTSAQKNPTAFYLCASSMGQDNEQFFGPGTRLTVL.

The chain employs TRBV10-3 and TRBJ1-1; 12 positions match TRBD1. The V gene end was trimmed by 6 bases and the J gene end by 3 bases; junction bases not matched to a gene: 8. Germline CDR1 ENHRY, CDR2 SYGVKD. The CDR3 totals 16 residues. The CDR3 reads CAIRGQGASSDTEAFF. The CDR3 DNA reads TGTGCCATCAGGGGACAGGGGGCGAGTTCGGACACTGAAGCTTTCTTT.

V is TRBV6-1 and J is TRBJ2-6; 10 nucleotides align to TRBD1. Germline CDR1 and CDR2: MNHNS and SASEGT. This CDR3 has 19 residues. With 4 bases clipped from V and 0 bases from J, the junction kept 9 bases outside the gene matches. CDR3 nucleotides: TGTGCCAGCAGTGCCCACCGGGACAGGGGTTTCTCTGGGGCCAACGTCCTGACTTTC. Translation: CASSAHRDRGFSGANVLTF.

This clone was observed once. The V call is TRBV6-1, the J call TRBJ1-1; 10 nucleotides line up with TRBD1. Germline V lookup: CDR1 MNHNS, CDR2 SASEGT. J lost 0 bases, V lost 4 bases, and 5 bases had no gene match. CDR3 length: 16 amino acids. This CDR3 is CASSVRDRGMNTEAFF. The CDR3 region has the DNA TGTGCCAGCAGTGTCCGGGACAGGGGTATGAACACTGAAGCTTTCTTT.

This clone has a handful of counts. The CDR3 region has the DNA TGCGCCAGCAGCCAAGAGGGGAGGGACTTAGAAAAACTGTTTTTT. It yields the protein CASSQEGRDLEKLFF. The chain recombines TRBV4-3 with TRBJ1-4; tentatively, D is TRBD1 (5 bases). Germline CDR1 is LGHNA and CDR2 is YSLEER. V dropped 0 bases and J dropped 8 bases, with 13 bases sitting between them. There are 15 residues in the CDR3.

This clone was detected once. The J gene is TRBJ1-2, the V gene TRBV19, with 8 nucleotides matching TRBD1. Germline V CDR1 and CDR2: LNHDA, SQIVND (reference sequence). The CDR3 runs 16 residues. V dropped 5 bases and J dropped 3; count of bases not matched to a gene: 11. CDR3 nucleotide sequence: TGTGCCAGTAGTCTTTTACCGGGACAGGAGTACTATGGCTACACCTTC. Protein product: CASSLLPGQEYYGYTF.

The V gene is TRBV19, the J gene TRBJ2-1; TRBD1 aligns across 8 bases. J was trimmed by 6 bases and V by 5 bases; bases with no gene match: 12. Germline-derived CDR1 and CDR2 are LNHDA and SQIVND (reference sequence). The CDR3 is 16 residues long. This chain's CDR3 is CASSSGGTSYSNEQFF. CDR3 nucleotide sequence: TGTGCCAGTAGTTCAGGGGGCACTAGTTATAGCAATGAGCAGTTCTTC.

This chain uses TRBV6-1 with TRBJ2-3, with D possibly TRBD2 on 5 matching bases. V shed 9 bases and J shed 4 bases, with 20 bases lying between them. The germline V gene has CDR1 MNHNS and CDR2 SASEGT. This CDR3 spans 15 amino acids. In DNA form, the CDR3 reads TGTGCCAGTCAGAGGGTTCACGGGTATTCAGATACGCAGTATTTT. This translates into CASQRVHGYSDTQYF.

The chain recombines TRBV9 with TRBJ2-6, with 7 bases lining up with TRBD1. V lost 0 bases, J lost 0 bases, and 12 bases stayed unmatched. The CDR3 runs 20 residues. Germline loops: CDR1 SGDLS, CDR2 YYNGEE. The CDR3 region is CASSVAVQGRGLSGANVLTF. The DNA of the CDR3 is TGTGCCAGCAGCGTAGCAGTACAGGGGCGCGGTCTCTCTGGGGCCAACGTCCTGACTTTC. The variable domain in full, with the rest retrieved from reference TRBV9 and TRBJ2-6, is DSGVTQTPKHLITATGQRVTLRCSPRSGDLSVYWYQQSLDQGLQFLIQYYNGEERAKGNILERFSAQQFPDLHSELNLSSLELGDSALYFCASSVAVQGRGLSGANVLTFGAGSRLTVL.

The rearrangement links TRBV6-5 to TRBJ1-1; 9 bases agree with TRBD1. There are 14 residues in the CDR3. J was trimmed by 1 base and V by 6 bases; bases with no gene match: 3. Germline values: CDR1 MNHEY, CDR2 SVGAGI. As DNA, the CDR3 is TGTGCCAGCAGCCGGGACAGGGAGAACACTGAAGCTTTCTTT. It is translated as CASSRDRENTEAFF.

This chain uses TRBV6-6 with TRBJ2-5, with D tentatively TRBD2 (6 bases). Germline CDR1 and CDR2: MNHNY and SVGAGI (reference sequence). The V and J ends lost 7 bases and 2 bases respectively, with 14 bases between them. The CDR3 sequence is 14 residues long. The CDR3 coding sequence is TGTGCCAGCACCCGCGGGGTGGGGCAAGAGACCCAGTACTTC. The encoded protein is CASTRGVGQETQYF.